This section outlines one TCR beta chain sequence together with its context. Read sequence stops 3 residues before the CDR3 end, and the germline J gene provides the missing end. This entry belongs to a study of Tregs in tolerant kidney transplant recipients. Method: immunoSEQ multiplex PCR; TCRdb's copy keeps in-frame clones and lacks some. This sample contains 2,000 to 3,000 clones. The CDR3 loop spans 13 amino acids. Mixed chimerism was transient after nonmyeloablative marrow transplants from related graft donors. This chain connects TRBV23-1 to TRBJ1-2; D is unresolved. Being an ORF, TRBV23-1 has a function that is uncertain. Sequences were derived from CD8+ T cells from blood (PBMCs), sampled 6 months after the transplant. The receptor comes from a human patient who received a combined kidney and bone marrow transplant. Some of these T cells may belong to the graft donor. The covered CDR3 bases are TGCGCCAGCAGTCAAGGGTGGGCGCGCGGC. Amino acid sequence: CASSQGWARG. The complete CDR3 sequence is CASSQGWARGYTF.